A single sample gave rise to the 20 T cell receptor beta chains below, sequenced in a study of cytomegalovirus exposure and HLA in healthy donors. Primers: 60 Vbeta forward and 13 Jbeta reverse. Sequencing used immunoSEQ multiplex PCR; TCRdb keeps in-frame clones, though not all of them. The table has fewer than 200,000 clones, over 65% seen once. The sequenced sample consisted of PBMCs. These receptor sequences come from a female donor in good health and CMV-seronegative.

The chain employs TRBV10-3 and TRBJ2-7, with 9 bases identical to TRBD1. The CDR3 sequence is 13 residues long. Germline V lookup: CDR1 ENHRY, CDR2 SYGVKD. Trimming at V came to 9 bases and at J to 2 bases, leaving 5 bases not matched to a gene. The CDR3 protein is CAIGDRETYEQYF. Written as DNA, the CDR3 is TGTGCCATTGGGGACAGGGAGACCTACGAGCAGTACTTC.

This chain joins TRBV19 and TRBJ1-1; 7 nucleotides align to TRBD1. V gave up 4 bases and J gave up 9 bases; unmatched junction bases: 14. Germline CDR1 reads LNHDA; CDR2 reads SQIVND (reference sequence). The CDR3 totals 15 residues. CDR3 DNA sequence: TGTGCCAGTAGTACAGCCTTCATAGGACAGGAGAAAGCTTTCTTT. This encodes CASSTAFIGQEKAFF.

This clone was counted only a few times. The CDR3 coding sequence is TGTGCCAGCAGCTTGGGGGAGCTCTACGAGCAGTACTTC. Its protein product is CASSLGELYEQYF. The V and J genes are TRBV5-5 and TRBJ2-7; D is possibly TRBD2 (5 bases). CDR3 size: 13 residues. V gave up 0 bases and J gave up 3 bases, with 7 bases separating them. The germline V gene encodes CDR1 SGHKS and CDR2 YYEKEE (reference sequence). The entire variable domain, with the rest obtained from reference TRBV5-5 and TRBJ2-7, is as follows: DAGVTQSPTHLIKTRGQQVTLRCSPISGHKSVSWYQQVLGQGPQFIFQYYEKEERGRGNFPDRFSARQFPNYSSELNVNALLLGDSALYLCASSLGELYEQYFGPGTRLTVT.

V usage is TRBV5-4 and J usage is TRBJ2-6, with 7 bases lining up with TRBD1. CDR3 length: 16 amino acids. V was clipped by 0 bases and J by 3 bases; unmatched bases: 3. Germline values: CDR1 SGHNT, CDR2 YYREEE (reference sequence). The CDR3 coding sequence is TGTGCCAGCAGCTTGGGACAGGGCCATGGGGCCAACGTCCTGACTTTC. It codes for CASSLGQGHGANVLTF.

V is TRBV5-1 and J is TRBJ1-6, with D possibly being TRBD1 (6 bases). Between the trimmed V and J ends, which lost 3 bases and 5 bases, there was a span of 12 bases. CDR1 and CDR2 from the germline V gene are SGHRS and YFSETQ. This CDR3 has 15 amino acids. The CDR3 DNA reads TGCGCCAGCAGCTCCGGGACACATAATAATTCACCCCTCCACTTT. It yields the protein CASSSGTHNNSPLHF.

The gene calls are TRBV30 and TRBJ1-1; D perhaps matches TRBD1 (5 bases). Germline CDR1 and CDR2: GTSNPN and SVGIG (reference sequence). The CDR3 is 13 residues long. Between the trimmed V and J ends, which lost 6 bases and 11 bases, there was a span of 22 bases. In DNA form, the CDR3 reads TGTGCCTGCGGGGGGAGTGGACCAGCTTGGGCTTTCTTT. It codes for CACGGSGPAWAFF.

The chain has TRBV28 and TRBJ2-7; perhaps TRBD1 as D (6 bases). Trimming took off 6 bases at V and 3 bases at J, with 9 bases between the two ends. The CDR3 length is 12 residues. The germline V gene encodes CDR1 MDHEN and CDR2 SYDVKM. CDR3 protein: CASRQGNYEQYF. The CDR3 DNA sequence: TGTGCCAGCAGGCAGGGGAACTACGAGCAGTACTTC.

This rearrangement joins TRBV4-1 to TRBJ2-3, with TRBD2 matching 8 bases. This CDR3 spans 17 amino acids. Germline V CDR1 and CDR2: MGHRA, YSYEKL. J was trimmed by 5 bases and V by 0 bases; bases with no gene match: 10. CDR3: CASSQDLGGSGGDTQYF. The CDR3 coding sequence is TGCGCCAGCAGCCAAGATCTTGGTGGGAGCGGGGGAGATACGCAGTATTTT.

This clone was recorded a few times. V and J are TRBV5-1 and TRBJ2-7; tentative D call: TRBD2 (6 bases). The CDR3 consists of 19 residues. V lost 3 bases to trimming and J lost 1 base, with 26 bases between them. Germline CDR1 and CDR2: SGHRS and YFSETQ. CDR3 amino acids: CASSSGEHRDFPFSYEQYF. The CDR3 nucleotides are TGCGCCAGCAGCTCGGGAGAACACCGGGACTTCCCCTTTTCCTACGAGCAGTACTTC.

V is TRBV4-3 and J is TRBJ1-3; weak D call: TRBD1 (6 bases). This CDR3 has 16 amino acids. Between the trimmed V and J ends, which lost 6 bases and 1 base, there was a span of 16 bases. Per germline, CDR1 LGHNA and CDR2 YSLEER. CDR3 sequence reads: CASSAGAAESGNTIYF. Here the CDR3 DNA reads TGCGCCAGCAGTGCGGGGGCTGCTGAATCTGGAAACACCATATATTTT.

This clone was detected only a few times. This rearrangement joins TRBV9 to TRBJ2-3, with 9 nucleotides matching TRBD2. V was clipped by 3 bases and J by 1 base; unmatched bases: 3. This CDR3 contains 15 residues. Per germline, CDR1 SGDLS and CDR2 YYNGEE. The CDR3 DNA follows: TGTGCCAGCAGCGACCGCGGGAGGGGCACAGATACGCAGTATTTT. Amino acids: CASSDRGRGTDTQYF.

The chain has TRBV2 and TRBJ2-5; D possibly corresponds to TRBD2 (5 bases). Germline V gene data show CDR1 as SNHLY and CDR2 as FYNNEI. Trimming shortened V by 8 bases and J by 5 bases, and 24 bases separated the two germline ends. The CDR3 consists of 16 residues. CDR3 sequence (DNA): TGTGCCAGCGATGTTAGCGTACCTAAAATTCGGGAGACCCAGTACTTC. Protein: CASDVSVPKIRETQYF.

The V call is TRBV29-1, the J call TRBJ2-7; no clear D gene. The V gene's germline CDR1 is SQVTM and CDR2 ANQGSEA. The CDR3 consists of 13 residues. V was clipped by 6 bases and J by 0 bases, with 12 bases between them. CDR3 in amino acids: CSVNLELSYEQYF. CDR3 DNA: TGCAGCGTCAACCTAGAGCTCTCCTACGAGCAGTACTTC.

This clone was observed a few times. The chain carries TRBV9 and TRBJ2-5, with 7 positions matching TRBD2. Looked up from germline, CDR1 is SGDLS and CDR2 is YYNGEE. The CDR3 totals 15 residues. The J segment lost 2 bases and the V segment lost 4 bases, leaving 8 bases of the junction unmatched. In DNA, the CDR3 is TGTGCCAGCAGCTCTAGCGGAGGTATACAAGAGACCCAGTACTTC. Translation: CASSSSGGIQETQYF.

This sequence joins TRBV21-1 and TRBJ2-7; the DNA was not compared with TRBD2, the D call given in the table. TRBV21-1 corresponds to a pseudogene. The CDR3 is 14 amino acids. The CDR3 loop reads CASSGRGARYEQYF. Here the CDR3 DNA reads TGTGCCAGCAGCGGGAGGGGGGCGCGGTACGAGCAGTACTTC.

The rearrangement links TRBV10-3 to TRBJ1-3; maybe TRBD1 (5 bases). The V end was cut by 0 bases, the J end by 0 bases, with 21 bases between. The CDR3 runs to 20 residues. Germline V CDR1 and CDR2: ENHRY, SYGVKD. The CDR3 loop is CAISESTSLLTTGSGNTIYF. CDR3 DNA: TGTGCCATCAGTGAGTCGACTAGTCTACTTACAACAGGCTCTGGAAACACCATATATTTT.

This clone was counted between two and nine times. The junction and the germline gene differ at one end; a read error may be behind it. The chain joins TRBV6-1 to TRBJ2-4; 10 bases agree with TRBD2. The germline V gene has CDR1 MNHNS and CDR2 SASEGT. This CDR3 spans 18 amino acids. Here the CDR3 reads CASSESGGAFVTKNSQYF. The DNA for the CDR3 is TGTGCCAGCAGTGAAAGCGGGGGGGCCTTTGTAACCAAAAACAGTCAGTACTTC.

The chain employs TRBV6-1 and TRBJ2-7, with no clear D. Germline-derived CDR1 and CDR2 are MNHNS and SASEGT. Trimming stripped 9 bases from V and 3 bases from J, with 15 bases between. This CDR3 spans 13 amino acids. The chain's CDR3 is CASRSRVGYEQYF. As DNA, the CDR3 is TGTGCCAGTAGAAGTCGGGTGGGCTACGAGCAGTACTTC.

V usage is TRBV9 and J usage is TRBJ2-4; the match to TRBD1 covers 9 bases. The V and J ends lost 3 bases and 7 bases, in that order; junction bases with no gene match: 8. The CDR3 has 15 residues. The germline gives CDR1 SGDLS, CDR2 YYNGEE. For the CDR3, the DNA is TGTGCCAGCAGCGCTGACCCCGGGACAGGGAACATTCAGTACTTC. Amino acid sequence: CASSADPGTGNIQYF.

Here the CDR3 reads CASSQNRDSSYEQYF. In nucleotides, the CDR3 is TGTGCCAGCAGCCAAAACCGGGACAGCTCCTACGAGCAGTACTTC. This chain connects TRBV4-2 to TRBJ2-5; TRBD1 matches at 7 bases. The J call may be wrong; the DNA end is better matched by TRBJ2-7. Germline-derived CDR1 and CDR2 are LGHNA and YNFKEQ. This CDR3 region has 15 residues.